The 15 T cell receptor beta chains given below trace back to one sample, sequenced in a study of blood T cell repertoires in COVID-19. TCRdb's copy holds only in-frame clones and misses some; the assay was immunoSEQ multiplex PCR. The sample shows around 100,000 clones, 90% of them seen only once. The sample consisted of peripheral blood. Receptor source: a man aged 18 to 29 with COVID-19, enrolled during active disease.

The V gene is TRBV5-8, the J gene TRBJ1-5, with TRBD1 matching over 8 bases. Germline CDR1 SGHTS, CDR2 YDEGEE. V lost 0 bases, J lost 6 bases, and 5 bases stayed unmatched. The CDR3 length is 15 residues. In DNA, the CDR3 is TGTGCCAGCAGCTTGGGACAGGGGTTTGGTCAGCCCCAGCATTTT. This codes for CASSLGQGFGQPQHF.

J is TRBJ2-1 and V is TRBV5-4; D might be TRBD2 (5 bases). The V end lost 6 bases, the J end lost 6 bases, and 10 bases lay between the germline ends. Per germline, CDR1 SGHNT and CDR2 YYREEE (reference sequence). The length of the CDR3 is 12 residues. The CDR3 region has the DNA TGTGCCAGCAACGCCGGGGTCAATGAGCAGTTCTTC. Translation: CASNAGVNEQFF.

V and J are TRBV6-5 and TRBJ2-7; D gene ambiguous. This CDR3 spans 12 amino acids. Trimming took 6 bases from V and 3 from J, leaving 9 bases between them. Germline V gene sequence: CDR1 MNHEY, CDR2 SVGAGI. As DNA, the CDR3 is TGTGCCAGCAGCCCCGACTTCTACGAGCAGTACTTC. Protein: CASSPDFYEQYF.

The chain uses TRBV19 and TRBJ2-3; the D gene is possibly TRBD1 (5 bases). Germline-derived CDR1 and CDR2 are LNHDA and SQIVND (reference sequence). The CDR3 loop spans 16 amino acids. V was pared by 4 bases and J by 4 bases, with 18 bases between. CDR3 sequence reads: CASSTSRQGIADTQYF. CDR3 bases: TGTGCCAGTAGTACATCACGGCAGGGAATAGCAGATACGCAGTATTTT.

V gene TRBV12-3 or TRBV12-4 combines with J gene TRBJ1-1; no clear D gene. The length of the CDR3 is 13 residues. Trimming pared 1 base from V and 5 bases from J, leaving 8 bases between. Written as DNA, the CDR3 is TGTGCCAGCAGTTTAGGCGGAACTACTGAAGCTTTCTTT. This codes for CASSLGGTTEAFF.

The chain uses TRBV6-2 or TRBV6-3 and TRBJ1-5; 10 positions match TRBD1. V lost 5 bases and J lost 3; bases outside the gene matches: 7. Germline CDR1 MNHEY, CDR2 SVGEGT. The CDR3 totals 16 residues. As DNA, the CDR3 is TGTGCCAGCAGTCCGGGACAGGGGTTTGTCAATCAGCCCCAGCATTTT. The encoded protein is CASSPGQGFVNQPQHF.

The CDR3 region is CSVEDRRGYTF. For the CDR3, the DNA is TGCAGCGTTGAGGACAGGCGTGGCTACACCTTC. The chain uses TRBV29-1 and TRBJ1-2; 7 nucleotides agree with TRBD1. The CDR3 totals 11 residues. V lost 3 bases to trimming and J lost 7 bases; unmatched junction nucleotides: 2. CDR1 SQVTM and CDR2 ANQGSEA come from the germline V gene.

The V call is TRBV7-2, the J call TRBJ2-5, with D possibly TRBD2 on 6 matching bases. The germline gives CDR1 SGHTA, CDR2 FQGNSA. With 5 bases removed from V and 4 bases from J, the gap between germline ends came to 17 bases. The CDR3 is 15 residues long. The CDR3 here is CASSLQREWRETQYF. The CDR3 DNA reads TGTGCCAGCAGCCTACAACGGGAGTGGAGAGAGACCCAGTACTTC.

The chain couples TRBV11-3 to TRBJ2-1; the D is unclear. V lost 5 bases and J 6 bases, leaving 8 bases between the germline ends. The length of the CDR3 is 12 residues. Germline-derived CDR1 and CDR2 are SGHNT and YENEEA. The CDR3 DNA sequence: TGTGCCAGCAGCGCACACAGCAATGAGCAGTTCTTC. As protein: CASSAHSNEQFF.

The chain employs TRBV19 and TRBJ2-5, with 10 bases lining up with TRBD2. This CDR3 contains 18 residues. V trimming: 2 bases; J trimming: 2 bases; junction bases outside the gene matches: 11. The germline gives CDR1 LNHDA, CDR2 SQIVND (reference sequence). The CDR3 sequence: CASSITVGLAGVQETQYF. The CDR3 DNA reads as TGTGCCAGTAGTATAACCGTGGGGCTAGCGGGAGTTCAAGAGACCCAGTACTTC.

This clone was counted once. The chain links TRBV6-5 to TRBJ1-1, with D hard to call. V lost 6 bases to trimming and J lost 0 bases, with 11 bases between them. Germline lookup yields CDR1 MNHEY and CDR2 SVGAGI. This CDR3 is built from 14 residues. CDR3 bases: TGTGCCAGCAGCCGGGGAGGGATGAACACTGAAGCTTTCTTT. This translates into CASSRGGMNTEAFF.

V is TRBV5-1 and J is TRBJ2-3; D ambiguous. The germline V gene has CDR1 SGHRS and CDR2 YFSETQ. The CDR3 length is 12 residues. Trimming removed 4 bases at V and 2 bases at J, with 5 bases between. The CDR3 sequence: CASSPYTDTQYF. CDR3 nucleotide sequence: TGCGCCAGCAGCCCCTACACAGATACGCAGTATTTT.

The chain has TRBV14 and TRBJ2-3; 7 bases are shared with TRBD1. The CDR3 loop spans 16 amino acids. CDR1 SGHDN and CDR2 FVKESK come from the germline V gene. J gave up 6 bases and V 1 base, and 10 bases lay outside the gene matches. The CDR3, as DNA: TGTGCCAGCAGCCAAGGAGGACAGGCCTATGGGGATACGCAGTATTTT. Its translation is CASSQGGQAYGDTQYF.

This chain uses TRBV15 with TRBJ2-1; 11 positions match TRBD2. Germline V CDR1 and CDR2: LNHNV, YYDKDF (reference sequence). The CDR3 sequence is 17 residues long. V lost 5 bases to trimming and J lost 5 bases; unmatched junction nucleotides: 11. The CDR3 sequence: CATSLGPGLAGDNEQFF. The CDR3 DNA reads as TGTGCCACCAGCTTGGGTCCCGGACTAGCGGGCGACAATGAGCAGTTCTTC. The complete variable domain, with remaining parts taken from reference TRBV15 and TRBJ2-1, reads DAMVIQNPRYQVTQFGKPVTLSCSQTLNHNVMYWYQQKSSQAPKLLFHYYDKDFNNEADTPDNFQSRRPNTSFCFLDIRSPGLGDTAMYLCATSLGPGLAGDNEQFFGPGTRLTVL.

V is TRBV25-1 and J is TRBJ2-1; D may be TRBD1 or TRBD2 (6 bases each). The germline CDR1 and CDR2 sequences are MGHDK and SYGVNS. This CDR3 has 14 residues. V lost 7 bases to trimming and J lost 3 bases, with 13 bases between them. CDR3 amino acids: CASNEGGFYNEQFF. The CDR3 DNA reads as TGTGCCAGCAATGAGGGGGGTTTCTACAATGAGCAGTTCTTC.